This T cell receptor (beta chain) was sequenced during a study of CD8 T cells in ankylosing spondylitis. This clonotype was counted at least ten times. Antigen unknown. Germline assignment: CDR1 SGHRS and CDR2 YFSETQ. CDR3 length equals 14 residues. With 2 bases clipped from V and 4 bases from J, the junction kept 1 base outside the gene matches. Each TCR beta library was made by quantitative 5'-RACE that incorporated molecular barcodes. In TCRdb, the 5' RACE reads were re-called with MiXCR into one record per CDR3 protein. Of roughly 100,000 distinct CDR3 sequences detected, about 8.6% appear once; the ten largest clones hold approximately 9.9%. General study results and limits: As for the disease-linked clones, they showed a CD8+ phenotype and occurred at relatively low frequencies in peripheral blood. Reportedly, matched ankylosing spondylitis synovial fluid was significantly enriched for disease-linked clones.

The sequence was collected from a male donor with ankylosing spondylitis or in good health (not recorded which). The J gene is TRBJ1-5, the V gene TRBV5-1; 9 positions match TRBD1. The sample was blood, either unsorted or a sorted T cell fraction (not recorded which). The CDR3 is CASSLGTGNQPQHF. DNA of the CDR3: TGCGCCAGCAGCTTAGGGACAGGGAATCAGCCCCAGCATTTT.